Below, 2 T cell receptor beta chains from the same sample are listed, as sequenced in a study of regulatory T cells in long-lasting Graves disease (dated by TCRdb to the early 2020s). Receptor amplification or capture employed multiplex PCR. The data were produced on an Illumina HiSeq 4000. iRepertoire HTBI primers and Arm-PCR amplification of CDR3 regions were used to construct TCR beta libraries. Using fastp trimming at Q25 and MiXCR clonotype assembly, TCRdb reanalyzed the public sequencing data and kept in-frame beta chains. All rows with the same CDR3 protein become a single entry with the most common DNA and genes. The sample records 450,000 or so distinct CDR3 sequences, approximately 23% of which are singletons. Jointly, the top ten make up around 13% of the sample. What the time point label conveys for this sample: persistent/refractory GD, antithyroid drugs over 5 years with positive TRAb. RNA was extracted from PBMCs in TRIzol for both TCR sequencing and RNA sequencing.

The input for sequencing was peripheral blood mononuclear cells (PBMCs), taken when the disease was refractory, from a patient treated with antithyroid drugs. The receptors stem from a female donor with Graves disease.

This clonotype was seen just once. J is TRBJ2-1 and V is TRBV11-2, with TRBD1 identical over 9 bases. Unmatched junction bases numbered 4, after V lost 5 bases and J lost 2 bases. This CDR3 contains 15 residues. Germline V gene data show CDR1 as SGHAT and CDR2 as FQNNGV. The CDR3 DNA reads TGTGCCAGCAGCAAGAGGGACAGGGCCTACAATGAGCAGTTCTTC. It translates to CASSKRDRAYNEQFF.

This clonotype was picked up one time. Possible read error: a much larger clone is one base away. The chain has TRBV11-2 and TRBJ1-2; 8 positions match TRBD1. This CDR3 contains 15 residues. J lost 2 bases, V lost 5 bases, and 7 bases had no gene match. The germline gives CDR1 SGHAT, CDR2 FQNNGV. As DNA, the CDR3 is TGTGCCAGCAGCGGGGCAGGGGGCAAGAACTATGGCTACACCTTC. Translation gives CASSGAGGKNYGYTF.